This T cell receptor beta chain was sequenced in a study of cytomegalovirus exposure and HLA in healthy donors. General study points: 87-base-pair reads could not separate some V segments, including TRBV6-2 and TRBV6-3. The classifier reportedly diagnosed cytomegalovirus status with high sensitivity and specificity. Productive status was seen about 87% or about 30% of the time for most TCR beta V segments in an earlier analysis. According to a later analysis, donors in an Asian-associated ancestry cluster reportedly had fewer N-insertions than the roughly 720-donor mean.

Germline trimming cut 2 bases from V and 3 bases from J; bases unmatched to any gene: 7. The CDR3 spans 15 residues. Looked up from germline, CDR1 is GTSNPN and CDR2 is SVGIG (reference sequence). Primers: 60 Vbeta forward and 13 Jbeta reverse. Assay used: immunoSEQ multiplex PCR; TCRdb lists only in-frame clones, some missing. Of 170,000 or so clones in the sample, 80% to 90% were seen once. In the case of this clone: The antigen remains undetermined.

Sample: PBMCs. This clonotype originated in a man aged 50 or older in good health and CMV-seropositive. The J gene is TRBJ1-5, the V gene TRBV30; 7 bases align to TRBD1. Here the CDR3 reads CAWSPGTEANQPQHF. The CDR3 DNA is TGTGCCTGGAGTCCCGGGACAGAGGCCAATCAGCCCCAGCATTTT.